What follows are 27 T cell receptor beta chains derived from one specimen sequenced in a study of T-cell reconstitution after alpha-beta-depleted transplantation in children. Unique molecular identifiers were incorporated into the prepared TCRbeta library. TCRdb passed the PCR reads through MiXCR, listing each CDR3 protein once. This sample yields about 640,000 distinct CDR3 sequences, of which approximately 12% are seen a single time; around 2% belongs to the top ten. Sequences were derived from PBMCs, mostly from graft donor cells, sampled 360 days after TCRalphabeta/CD19-depleted stem cell transplant. These receptors were collected from a male patient aged 10 to 17 who had a stem cell transplant for acute myeloid leukemia, so the T cells may come from the graft donor.

The chain recombines TRBV29-1 with TRBJ2-7, with D perhaps TRBD2 (6 bases). This CDR3 is built from 17 residues. CDR1 and CDR2 (germline): SQVTM, ANQGSEA. Trimming left V 1 base short and J 3 bases short, with 22 bases between. Written as DNA, the CDR3 is TGCAGCGTTGAAGGTCATTTCGTAGGAGGCGGGAACTACGAGCAGTACTTC. Amino acids: CSVEGHFVGGGNYEQYF.

This clonotype showed up just a few times. J is TRBJ2-2 and V is TRBV20-1; the match to TRBD1 covers 8 bases. The germline V gene has CDR1 DFQATT and CDR2 SNEGSKA (reference sequence). J was trimmed by 6 bases and V by 0 bases; bases with no gene match: 6. This CDR3 is built from 15 residues. This chain's CDR3 is CSARDLQGAAGELFF. The CDR3 DNA follows: TGCAGTGCTAGAGATCTCCAGGGGGCGGCCGGGGAGCTGTTTTTT.

The rearrangement links TRBV6-5 to TRBJ1-6, with 7 positions matching TRBD1. The CDR3 has 19 residues. Trimming took 0 bases from V and 10 from J; bases not matched to a gene: 18. From germline, CDR1 is MNHEY and CDR2 SVGAGI. The CDR3 spells CASSYSAVEGQNSGSPLHF. CDR3 sequence (DNA): TGTGCCAGCAGTTACTCTGCTGTCGAGGGACAGAATAGCGGCTCACCCCTCCACTTT.

This clonotype was seen ten or more times. J is TRBJ2-3 and V is TRBV6-2 or TRBV6-3; D is ambiguous. CDR1 and CDR2 from the germline V gene are MNHEY and SVGEGT. V lost 6 bases and J lost 6, with 10 bases in between. This CDR3 spans 12 amino acids. Here the CDR3 DNA reads TGTGCCAGCAGCCCGGGTTGGGATACGCAGTATTTT. It is translated as CASSPGWDTQYF.

This clonotype was observed a few times. This chain links TRBV29-1 with TRBJ2-3; 7 bases agree with TRBD2. Germline trimming cut 8 bases from V and 2 bases from J; bases unmatched to any gene: 7. Germline V gene sequence: CDR1 SQVTM, CDR2 ANQGSEA. This CDR3 contains 13 residues. CDR3: CSIRDYATDTQYF. CDR3 DNA sequence: TGCAGCATCCGGGACTACGCCACAGATACGCAGTATTTT.

This clonotype was picked up many times. This chain uses TRBV7-9 with TRBJ2-2; no reliable D call. V was shortened by 2 bases and J by 4 bases, with 8 bases between the two germline ends. This CDR3 has 14 residues. Germline loops: CDR1 SEHNR, CDR2 FQNEAQ (reference sequence). CDR3 coding DNA: TGTGCCAGCAGCTTAACTTCTATCACCGGGGAGCTGTTTTTT. It codes for CASSLTSITGELFF.

This clonotype appeared a few times. This chain joins TRBV20-1 and TRBJ2-1; weak D call: TRBD2 (6 bases). The CDR3 loop spans 16 amino acids. The ends were cut back, 5 bases at V and 2 bases at J, with 19 bases in the middle. Germline-derived CDR1 and CDR2 are DFQATT and SNEGSKA (reference sequence). The CDR3 loop reads CSASQGRLDPYNEQFF. The DNA of the CDR3 is TGCAGTGCTTCTCAAGGGCGACTAGATCCCTACAATGAGCAGTTCTTC.

The rearrangement joins TRBV7-2 to TRBJ1-3; D gene unclear. The CDR3 is 17 amino acids. The germline V gene has CDR1 SGHTA and CDR2 FQGNSA. V was clipped by 5 bases and J by 0 bases, with 17 bases between them. In nucleotides, the CDR3 is TGTGCCAGCAGCCACGCCGTGCGAAGGCTCTCTGGAAACACCATATATTTT. Amino acids: CASSHAVRRLSGNTIYF.

V is TRBV7-2 and J is TRBJ2-7, with D maybe TRBD2 (6 bases). This CDR3 has 15 amino acids. Germline lookup yields CDR1 SGHTA and CDR2 FQGNSA. Trimming left V 1 base short and J 4 bases short, with 14 bases between. CDR3 sequence: CASSLVPNGGYEQYF. Here the CDR3 DNA reads TGTGCCAGCAGCTTAGTACCAAACGGAGGGTACGAGCAGTACTTC.

Only a few counts were recorded for this clonotype. The V and J genes are TRBV4-3 and TRBJ2-6; weak D call: TRBD1 (5 bases). This CDR3 contains 17 residues. With 2 bases removed from V and 1 base from J, the gap between germline ends came to 12 bases. Germline V gene sequence: CDR1 LGHNA, CDR2 YSLEER. The CDR3 is CASSQMLQASGANVLTF. The CDR3, as DNA: TGCGCCAGCAGCCAAATGTTACAGGCATCTGGGGCCAACGTCCTGACTTTC.

The CDR3, as DNA: TGTGCCAGCAGTCCACCGGGACTAGCGGGAGTGAAGCAGTATTTT. Protein product: CASSPPGLAGVKQYF. This chain uses TRBV7-3 with TRBJ2-3, with TRBD2 matching over 14 bases. The germline CDR1 and CDR2 sequences are SGHTA and FQGTGA. CDR3 length equals 15 residues. Trimming at V came to 6 bases and at J to 11 bases, leaving 10 bases not matched to a gene.

This clonotype was detected ten times or more. The chain joins TRBV5-1 to TRBJ2-1, with D hard to call. Trimming removed 2 bases at V and 0 bases at J, with 12 bases between. This CDR3 is 16 amino acids long. Germline-derived CDR1 and CDR2 are SGHRS and YFSETQ. CDR3 DNA sequence: TGCGCCAGCAGCTTTCGCGTCACGGGCTCCTACAATGAGCAGTTCTTC. The encoded protein is CASSFRVTGSYNEQFF. Supplemented by reference TRBV5-1 and TRBJ2-1, the full variable domain reads KAGVTQTPRYLIKTRGQQVTLSCSPISGHRSVSWYQQTPGQGLQFLFEYFSETQRNKGNFPGRFSGRQFSNSRSEMNVSTLELGDSALYLCASSFRVTGSYNEQFFGPGTRLTVL.

This clonotype showed up just a few times. This chain joins TRBV4-3 and TRBJ2-1, with 9 bases matching TRBD2. Germline V gene sequence: CDR1 LGHNA, CDR2 YSLEER. The CDR3 loop spans 17 amino acids. The V segment lost 0 bases and the J segment 8 bases; nucleotides outside the gene matches: 11. The CDR3 here is CASSQEGRPSGIYEQFF. CDR3 DNA sequence: TGCGCCAGCAGCCAAGAAGGTCGTCCTAGCGGGATCTATGAGCAGTTCTTC.

This chain uses TRBV28 with TRBJ2-5; D may be TRBD1 or TRBD2 (6 bases each). The CDR3 spans 13 residues. Per germline, CDR1 MDHEN and CDR2 SYDVKM. Trimming left V 7 bases short and J 5 bases short, with 14 bases between. CDR3 protein: CASIGGRAETQYF. The CDR3 nucleotides are TGTGCCAGCATCGGGGGCAGGGCCGAGACCCAGTACTTC.

This clonotype was counted between two and nine times. The chain is built from TRBV5-1 and TRBJ2-3; 12 bases align to TRBD2. The J segment lost 3 bases and the V segment lost 2 bases, leaving 7 bases of the junction unmatched. This CDR3 spans 17 amino acids. Germline V lookup: CDR1 SGHRS, CDR2 YFSETQ. CDR3 in DNA: TGCGCCAGCAGCTTCCCCCGGACTAGCGGGATGACAGATACGCAGTATTTT. Translated: CASSFPRTSGMTDTQYF.

This clonotype came up many times. The V gene is TRBV9, the J gene TRBJ2-1; weak D call: TRBD2 (5 bases). With 3 bases removed from V and 4 bases from J, the gap between germline ends came to 11 bases. This CDR3 has 14 amino acids. Germline V lookup: CDR1 SGDLS, CDR2 YYNGEE. DNA of the CDR3: TGTGCCAGCAGCGCGGAGGTCCCTTACAATGAGCAGTTCTTC. Translation gives CASSAEVPYNEQFF.

This CDR3 is CASRTNPGAHYEQYF. The CDR3 nucleotides read TGTGCCAGCAGAACCAACCCAGGGGCCCACTACGAGCAGTACTTC. The V call is TRBV6-1, the J call TRBJ2-7; tentative D call: TRBD1 (6 bases). This CDR3 is built from 15 residues. The germline V gene has CDR1 MNHNS and CDR2 SASEGT. Trimming stripped 6 bases from V and 3 bases from J, with 18 bases between.

This clonotype was detected only a few times. The chain is built from TRBV7-9 and TRBJ2-3; D unclear. Germline V gene data show CDR1 as SEHNR and CDR2 as FQNEAQ (reference sequence). Trimming pared 5 bases from V and 2 bases from J, leaving 17 bases between. CDR3 length: 16 amino acids. CDR3 protein: CASSRAGPTATDTQYF. DNA of the CDR3: TGTGCCAGCAGCCGCGCCGGACCCACAGCCACAGATACGCAGTATTTT. The whole variable domain, filled in from reference TRBV7-9 and TRBJ2-3, reads DTGVSQNPRHKITKRGQNVTFRCDPISEHNRLYWYRQTLGQGPEFLTYFQNEAQLEKSRLLSDRFSAERPKGSFSTLEIQRTEQGDSAMYLCASSRAGPTATDTQYFGPGTRLTVL.

This chain uses TRBV6-1 with TRBJ1-5; D not resolved. Trimming took 5 bases from V and 5 from J, leaving 16 bases between them. Germline V gene sequence: CDR1 MNHNS, CDR2 SASEGT. The length of the CDR3 is 15 residues. This chain's CDR3 is CASSPSPFFDQPQHF. CDR3 DNA: TGTGCCAGCAGTCCGTCTCCTTTTTTTGATCAGCCCCAGCATTTT.

Many counts were recorded for this clonotype. The genes are TRBV11-1 and TRBJ2-1; TRBD2 aligns across 9 bases. Trimming took 5 bases from V and 0 from J; bases not matched to a gene: 8. This CDR3 spans 17 amino acids. The germline gives CDR1 SGHAT, CDR2 FQDESV (reference sequence). The CDR3 bases are TGTGCCAGCAGCCCTCCTAGCGGGGTTCTCTCCTACAATGAGCAGTTCTTC. It codes for CASSPPSGVLSYNEQFF.

CDR3 residues: CASSQVTSGSAYEQYF. Here the CDR3 DNA reads TGCGCCAGCAGCCAAGTAACTAGCGGGAGTGCCTACGAGCAGTACTTC. The chain joins TRBV4-3 to TRBJ2-7; 11 bases agree with TRBD2. The V gene's germline CDR1 is LGHNA and CDR2 YSLEER. V was clipped by 1 base and J by 2 bases; unmatched bases: 4. The CDR3 runs to 16 residues.

The rearrangement uses TRBV28 and TRBJ2-7, with TRBD2 identical over 15 bases. Germline-derived CDR1 and CDR2 are MDHEN and SYDVKM. The CDR3 contains 18 residues. V lost 5 bases and J lost 5; bases outside the gene matches: 13. The CDR3 coding sequence is TGTGCCAGCAGTACGCCCGGACTAGCGGGAGGGCCAGGTCACGAGCAGTACTTC. The encoded protein is CASSTPGLAGGPGHEQYF. The entire variable domain, with the rest obtained from reference TRBV28 and TRBJ2-7, is as follows: DVKVTQSSRYLVKRTGEKVFLECVQDMDHENMFWYRQDPGLGLRLIYFSYDVKMKEKGDIPEGYSVSREKKERFSLILESASTNQTSMYLCASSTPGLAGGPGHEQYFGPGTRLTVT.

This chain connects TRBV19 to TRBJ2-5; 10 bases map to TRBD2. The CDR3 runs 15 residues. Germline V gives CDR1 LNHDA, CDR2 SQIVND (reference sequence). V shed 3 bases and J 6 bases; nucleotides not matched to a gene: 7. CDR3 in DNA: TGTGCCAGTAGTATCTGGCTAGCGGGAGTGAAGACCCAGTACTTC. This gives the protein CASSIWLAGVKTQYF. The variable domain in full, completed from reference TRBV19 and TRBJ2-5, reads DGGITQSPKYLFRKEGQNVTLSCEQNLNHDAMYWYRQDPGQGLRLIYYSQIVNDFQKGDIAEGYSVSREKKESFPLTVTSAQKNPTAFYLCASSIWLAGVKTQYFGPGTRLLVL.

Only a few counts were recorded for this clonotype. The rearrangement joins TRBV7-9 to TRBJ1-2; the D is unclear. This CDR3 region has 11 residues. Germline assignment: CDR1 SEHNR and CDR2 FQNEAQ (reference sequence). V gave up 4 bases and J gave up 2 bases, with 2 bases separating them. The CDR3 DNA reads as TGTGCCAGCAGCTACAACTATGGCTACACCTTC. Protein product: CASSYNYGYTF.

The chain recombines TRBV29-1 with TRBJ1-4; 8 nucleotides match TRBD1. This CDR3 has 12 residues. CDR1 is SQVTM and CDR2 is ANQGSEA in the germline V gene. V was pared by 4 bases and J by 14 bases, with 9 bases of the junction left unmatched. CDR3 nucleotides: TGCAGCGTTGCAACCGTCGGGGACAGGCTGTTTTTT. It codes for CSVATVGDRLFF.

This clonotype was found many times. V and J are TRBV7-6 and TRBJ1-1, with 8 bases that match TRBD1. CDR1 is SGHVS and CDR2 is FNYEAQ in the germline V gene. CDR3 length: 14 amino acids. V shed 3 bases, J shed 1 base, and the junction held 1 base outside the gene matches. CDR3 in DNA: TGTGCCAGCAGCTTTGGACAGGGGAACACTGAAGCTTTCTTT. This encodes CASSFGQGNTEAFF.

The chain is built from TRBV7-8 and TRBJ2-1; D unclear. The V and J ends lost 1 base and 0 bases respectively, with 22 bases between them. The germline V gene encodes CDR1 SGHVS and CDR2 FQNEAQ. This CDR3 is built from 20 residues. The CDR3 loop reads CASSLVSVSEHFSSYNEQFF. The CDR3 nucleotides are TGTGCCAGCAGCTTAGTATCCGTCTCAGAGCATTTCTCCTCCTACAATGAGCAGTTCTTC.